These 32 T cell receptor beta chains share one sample of origin, sequenced in a study of cytomegalovirus exposure and HLA in healthy donors. Assay: immunoSEQ multiplex PCR; the TCRdb copy retains only in-frame clones and omits some. The table lists more than 110,000 clones, just under 85% of them singletons. Sequencing used PBMCs. The receptors stem from a woman aged 30 to 39 in good health and CMV-seronegative.

This sequence joins TRBV6-1 and TRBJ1-1, with D possibly TRBD1 on 6 matching bases. V gave up 6 bases and J gave up 6 bases, with 17 bases separating them. This CDR3 contains 14 residues. Germline V gene data show CDR1 as MNHNS and CDR2 as SASEGT. CDR3 sequence: CASRYRTGPAEAFF. In DNA form, the CDR3 reads TGTGCCAGCAGATACCGTACAGGGCCGGCTGAAGCTTTCTTT.

The chain carries TRBV9 and TRBJ1-1; no definite D call. Trimming pared 1 base from V and 3 bases from J, leaving 16 bases between. Germline V gives CDR1 SGDLS, CDR2 YYNGEE. CDR3 length equals 16 residues. The CDR3 nucleotides read TGTGCCAGCAGCGTAACCATTACAGAAACTCACACTGAAGCTTTCTTT. It codes for CASSVTITETHTEAFF. Supplemented by reference TRBV9 and TRBJ1-1, the full variable domain reads DSGVTQTPKHLITATGQRVTLRCSPRSGDLSVYWYQQSLDQGLQFLIQYYNGEERAKGNILERFSAQQFPDLHSELNLSSLELGDSALYFCASSVTITETHTEAFFGQGTRLTVV.

CDR3 nucleotide sequence: TGTGCCAGCAGCCAGACAGGGGGCGCGGCTAATGAAAAACTGTTTTTT. Protein product: CASSQTGGAANEKLFF. The chain recombines TRBV27 with TRBJ1-4, with 10 nucleotides matching TRBD1. With 6 bases clipped from V and 3 bases from J, the junction kept 7 bases outside the gene matches. In germline, CDR1 is MNHEY, CDR2 SMNVEV (reference sequence). The CDR3 sequence is 16 residues long.

This sequence joins TRBV5-4 and TRBJ1-2; D not certain. Looked up from germline, CDR1 is SGHNT and CDR2 is YYREEE (reference sequence). V lost 5 bases and J lost 0, with 8 bases in between. The CDR3 has 13 residues. CDR3 nucleotide sequence: TGTGCCAGCAGACCCTACGCTAACTATGGCTACACCTTC. This translates into CASRPYANYGYTF.

The rearrangement links TRBV7-6 to TRBJ1-3; D remains unclear. CDR3 length: 17 residues. CDR1 and CDR2 (germline): SGHVS, FNYEAQ. Trimming took off 1 base at V and 2 bases at J, with 15 bases between the two ends. The CDR3 is CASSLGPPGYTGNTIYF. CDR3 in DNA: TGTGCCAGCAGCTTAGGCCCTCCGGGGTACACTGGAAACACCATATATTTT.

This rearrangement joins TRBV2 to TRBJ1-5; 10 bases are shared with TRBD1. Trimming cost V 4 bases and J 5 bases; bases outside gene matches: 5. This CDR3 contains 15 residues. Germline values: CDR1 SNHLY, CDR2 FYNNEI. The CDR3 reads CASSGTGGRDQPQHF. Here the CDR3 DNA reads TGTGCCAGCAGTGGGACAGGGGGTCGGGATCAGCCCCAGCATTTT.

J is TRBJ2-5 and V is TRBV5-1; 7 bases fit TRBD1. The CDR3 consists of 14 residues. J lost 1 base, V lost 4 bases, and 4 bases had no gene match. Germline loops: CDR1 SGHRS, CDR2 YFSETQ. The DNA for the CDR3 is TGCGCCAGCAGCACCAACAGGGGCCAAGAGACCCAGTACTTC. Its translation: CASSTNRGQETQYF. Filled out from reference TRBV5-1 and TRBJ2-5, the complete variable domain reads KAGVTQTPRYLIKTRGQQVTLSCSPISGHRSVSWYQQTPGQGLQFLFEYFSETQRNKGNFPGRFSGRQFSNSRSEMNVSTLELGDSALYLCASSTNRGQETQYFGPGTRLLVL.

The V and J genes are TRBV10-2 and TRBJ2-3; 8 positions agree with TRBD1. Looked up from germline, CDR1 is WSHSY and CDR2 is SAAADI. The ends lost 6 bases at V and 5 bases at J; junction bases unmatched: 1. The CDR3 contains 12 residues. The CDR3 coding sequence is TGCGCCAGCAGGGACAGGGAAGATACGCAGTATTTT. Translating it yields CASRDREDTQYF.

The chain's CDR3 is CASSLSGGYEQYF. CDR3 DNA sequence: TGTGCCAGCAGCTTATCGGGGGGCTACGAGCAGTACTTC. The chain joins TRBV7-8 to TRBJ2-7, with 7 bases that match TRBD2. Germline CDR1 and CDR2: SGHVS and FQNEAQ. The CDR3 covers 13 residues. V was clipped by 2 bases and J by 3 bases; unmatched bases: 1.

The rearrangement uses TRBV15 and TRBJ1-1; tentatively, D is TRBD1 (6 bases). Trimming cost V 6 bases and J 0 bases, with 11 bases left between them. CDR1 and CDR2 (germline): LNHNV, YYDKDF (reference sequence). The CDR3 has 14 amino acids. CDR3 loop: CATRRTDMNTEAFF. DNA of the CDR3: TGTGCCACCAGGAGGACAGATATGAACACTGAAGCTTTCTTT.

This clone showed up just a few times. The chain is built from TRBV19 and TRBJ1-2; 7 positions match TRBD1. The germline CDR1 and CDR2 sequences are LNHDA and SQIVND (reference sequence). The length of the CDR3 is 16 residues. The trim removed 4 bases at V and 4 bases at J, leaving 12 bases unmatched. CDR3 DNA sequence: TGTGCCAGTAGTAAAGGACAGGCCCTAAGCACCTATGGCTACACCTTC. Translated, it gives CASSKGQALSTYGYTF.

This clone has a single count. The chain carries TRBV29-1 and TRBJ2-3; 8 bases map to TRBD2. Trimming cost V 7 bases and J 6 bases; bases outside gene matches: 12. Germline CDR1 reads SQVTM; CDR2 reads ANQGSEA. The CDR3 is made up of 14 amino acids. CDR3 nucleotide sequence: TGCAGCGCCCGGACTAGCTCGGCCGCGGATACGCAGTATTTT. Translating gives CSARTSSAADTQYF.

The J gene is TRBJ1-3, the V gene TRBV10-3; D remains unclear. This CDR3 is 15 amino acids long. V shed 0 bases and J shed 2 bases, with 8 bases lying between them. CDR1 is ENHRY, CDR2 SYGVKD, per germline. The CDR3 DNA sequence: TGTGCCATCAGTGAGTCATGGCAGGCTGGAAACACCATATATTTT. This sequence encodes CAISESWQAGNTIYF.

J is TRBJ1-4 and V is TRBV5-4, with unresolved D. Trimming took off 2 bases at V and 5 bases at J, with 13 bases between the two ends. CDR3 size: 15 residues. Germline V lookup: CDR1 SGHNT, CDR2 YYREEE (reference sequence). CDR3 DNA sequence: TGTGCCAGCAGCTTAACACGCGGCGTCAATGAAAAACTGTTTTTT. Translation gives CASSLTRGVNEKLFF.

The chain carries TRBV18 and TRBJ1-1; 8 bases map to TRBD1. V gave up 4 bases and J gave up 5 bases; unmatched junction bases: 6. This CDR3 has 14 residues. The V gene's germline CDR1 is KGHSH and CDR2 LQKENI. CDR3 in amino acids: CASSQPGQATEAFF. CDR3 coding DNA: TGTGCCAGCTCACAACCGGGACAGGCGACTGAAGCTTTCTTT.

The chain employs TRBV6-4 and TRBJ2-5, with 8 nucleotides matching TRBD1. This CDR3 comprises 19 residues. Germline V lookup: CDR1 MRHNA, CDR2 SNTAGT. Germline trimming cut 3 bases from V and 1 base from J; bases unmatched to any gene: 16. In DNA, the CDR3 is TGTGCCAGCAGTGATCGCCGACAGGATCTACAGGGGGTCCAAGAGACCCAGTACTTC. Translating gives CASSDRRQDLQGVQETQYF.

As regards this clone: The missing conserved phenylalanine or tryptophan at the end of this CDR3 makes a read error likely. The limits of the CDR3 on the DNA are not certain, so only TCRdb's listed CDR3 is given. The genes are TRBV6-6 and TRBJ1-1; the D call TRBD1 from the table was never checked on the DNA. Germline V gives CDR1 MNHNY, CDR2 SVGAGI (reference sequence). Both ends counted, the CDR3 spans 14 residues. CDR3 residues: CASSYSGTVYNPTL.

The chain joins TRBV6-1 to TRBJ1-2, with D tentatively TRBD1 (5 bases). V shed 4 bases and J shed 3 bases, with 9 bases lying between them. Per the germline V gene, CDR1 is MNHNS and CDR2 is SASEGT. The CDR3 contains 13 residues. This CDR3 reads CASSARADYGYTF. In DNA, the CDR3 is TGTGCCAGCAGTGCCAGGGCCGACTATGGCTACACCTTC.

J is TRBJ2-7 and V is TRBV18; D is unresolved. The CDR3 spans 12 residues. Germline V gene data show CDR1 as KGHSH and CDR2 as LQKENI. Trimming shortened V by 2 bases and J by 2 bases, and 4 bases separated the two germline ends. The CDR3 region has the DNA TGTGCCAGCTCACCATCCACCTACGAGCAGTACTTC. It specifies CASSPSTYEQYF.

Written as DNA, the CDR3 is TGCAGCTTTGGGAGCTCCTACGAGCAGTACTTC. Amino acid sequence: CSFGSSYEQYF. The chain is built from TRBV20-1 and TRBJ2-7; possible D gene TRBD2, 5 bases. CDR3 length: 11 residues. The germline V gene has CDR1 DFQATT and CDR2 SNEGSKA (reference sequence).

The V call is TRBV11-2, the J call TRBJ1-6; 7 positions agree with TRBD1. V lost 1 base to trimming and J lost 8 bases; unmatched junction nucleotides: 5. CDR1 and CDR2 from the germline V gene are SGHAT and FQNNGV. The CDR3 extends over 15 amino acids. The CDR3 loop is CASSLGGRGDSPLHF. CDR3 DNA sequence: TGTGCCAGCAGCTTAGGGGGCAGGGGGGATTCACCCCTCCACTTT.

V gene TRBV7-9 combines with J gene TRBJ2-4, with D maybe TRBD2 (6 bases). The germline CDR1 and CDR2 sequences are SEHNR and FQNEAQ (reference sequence). The CDR3 runs 15 residues. With 4 bases removed from V and 0 bases from J, the gap between germline ends came to 10 bases. This CDR3 is CASSSGRLAKNIQYF. The CDR3 DNA reads TGTGCCAGCAGCTCCGGGAGACTAGCCAAAAACATTCAGTACTTC. The full variable domain, with the rest looked up from reference TRBV7-9 and TRBJ2-4, is DTGVSQNPRHKITKRGQNVTFRCDPISEHNRLYWYRQTLGQGPEFLTYFQNEAQLEKSRLLSDRFSAERPKGSFSTLEIQRTEQGDSAMYLCASSSGRLAKNIQYFGAGTRLSVL.

This chain connects TRBV7-2 to TRBJ2-2, with TRBD2 matching over 8 bases. The CDR3 has 16 amino acids. The germline V gene encodes CDR1 SGHTA and CDR2 FQGNSA. Trimming took 6 bases from V and 6 from J; bases not matched to a gene: 12. The CDR3: CASSLIGGAPAGELFF. Written as DNA, the CDR3 is TGTGCCAGCAGTCTAATCGGGGGGGCCCCGGCCGGGGAGCTGTTTTTT. Combining the CDR3 with reference TRBV7-2 and TRBJ2-2 gives the whole variable domain GAGVSQSPSNKVTEKGKDVELRCDPISGHTALYWYRQSLGQGLEFLIYFQGNSAPDKSGLPSDRFSAERTGGSVSTLTIQRTQQEDSAVYLCASSLIGGAPAGELFFGEGSRLTVL.

The V and J genes are TRBV19 and TRBJ1-2, with 8 bases that match TRBD1. V lost 9 bases, J lost 3 bases, and 6 bases stayed unmatched. Germline lookup yields CDR1 LNHDA and CDR2 SQIVND (reference sequence). The length of the CDR3 is 13 residues. The CDR3 region has the DNA TGTGCCAGCCATCCGGACAGGGACTATGGCTACACCTTC. Amino acids: CASHPDRDYGYTF.

The CDR3 sequence is CASSFGDGNQPQHF. CDR3 nucleotide sequence: TGCGCCAGCAGCTTCGGAGACGGGAATCAGCCCCAGCATTTT. J is TRBJ1-5 and V is TRBV5-1; D unclear. Trimming stripped 2 bases from V and 4 bases from J, with 10 bases between. Per the germline V gene, CDR1 is SGHRS and CDR2 is YFSETQ. The CDR3 length is 14 residues.

The chain employs TRBV7-9 and TRBJ2-7, with D perhaps TRBD1 (6 bases). Trimming shortened V by 2 bases and J by 2 bases, and 10 bases separated the two germline ends. Germline loops: CDR1 SEHNR, CDR2 FQNEAQ (reference sequence). This CDR3 has 14 amino acids. The CDR3 sequence: CASSLTTGTYEQYF. The DNA for the CDR3 is TGTGCCAGCAGCTTAACGACAGGTACCTACGAGCAGTACTTC.

The V gene is TRBV10-3, the J gene TRBJ1-1; TRBD1 is a possible D gene (6 bases). The CDR3 consists of 15 residues. V was clipped by 10 bases and J by 3 bases, with 21 bases between them. Germline-derived CDR1 and CDR2 are ENHRY and SYGVKD. The CDR3 loop is CATHDLDRPYTEAFF. CDR3 coding DNA: TGTGCCACCCATGACTTGGACAGACCCTACACTGAAGCTTTCTTT.

The genes are TRBV5-1 and TRBJ2-5, with 7 bases lining up with TRBD1. V lost 4 bases and J lost 2; bases outside the gene matches: 8. Germline V CDR1 and CDR2: SGHRS, YFSETQ. This CDR3 spans 15 amino acids. CDR3 amino acids: CASSRTGGQQETQYF. The DNA for the CDR3 is TGCGCCAGCAGCCGGACTGGGGGACAGCAAGAGACCCAGTACTTC.

The chain employs TRBV29-1 and TRBJ2-3, with a possible D match to TRBD2 (6 bases). The CDR3 length is 14 residues. Trimming removed 1 base at V and 5 bases at J, with 13 bases between. Germline V CDR1 and CDR2: SQVTM, ANQGSEA. CDR3 nucleotides: TGCAGCGTTGAAGGGACGGGGGTCAAAGATACGCAGTATTTT. Translation: CSVEGTGVKDTQYF.

There are a few counts of this clone. The chain links TRBV2 to TRBJ1-1, with 8 bases that match TRBD1. The CDR3 length is 13 residues. V gave up 9 bases and J gave up 4 bases; unmatched junction bases: 7. Germline CDR1 SNHLY, CDR2 FYNNEI. The CDR3 is CASGITGGTEAFF. In DNA, the CDR3 is TGTGCCAGTGGGATAACAGGGGGCACTGAAGCTTTCTTT.

This chain uses TRBV4-1 with TRBJ2-3, with 10 nucleotides matching TRBD2. This CDR3 is built from 17 residues. The J segment lost 5 bases and the V segment lost 1 base, leaving 9 bases of the junction unmatched. Germline assignment: CDR1 MGHRA and CDR2 YSYEKL. CDR3 in amino acids: CASSQVWSSGGIDTQYF. In DNA, the CDR3 is TGCGCCAGCAGCCAAGTCTGGAGTAGCGGGGGGATAGATACGCAGTATTTT.

This chain uses TRBV4-2 with TRBJ2-7; the match to TRBD2 covers 7 bases. V lost 2 bases to trimming and J lost 2 bases; unmatched junction nucleotides: 3. The CDR3 length is 14 residues. The germline V gene has CDR1 LGHNA and CDR2 YNFKEQ. The CDR3 nucleotides read TGTGCCAGCAGCCAACGTGGGGGGGCCTACGAGCAGTACTTC. It yields the protein CASSQRGGAYEQYF.